This T cell receptor beta chain appears in the sequencing data of a study of blood T cell repertoires in COVID-19. As for the study in general: T cells, B-cell-depleted T cells, or PBMCs supplied cDNA or gDNA.

Only one count was recorded for this clone. Authors' analysis steps: Amplification from reference gene primers served as the basis for estimated nucleated cell counts. Method: immunoSEQ multiplex PCR; TCRdb's copy keeps in-frame clones and lacks some. That table supplies the V and J calls and clone size; D and trimming were determined from the DNA. This repertoire shows approximately 89,000 clones, 80% found once; its top ten account for about 20%. Trimming removed 5 bases from V and 3 bases from J, with 11 bases in between. The CDR3 runs to 13 residues. The specimen was peripheral blood. The TCR was taken from a human donor in a cohort sampled during active COVID-19. The chain is built from TRBV12-3 or TRBV12-4 and TRBJ2-7; a possible D gene is TRBD1 (6 bases). CDR3 coding DNA: TGTGCCAGCAGTCAGGGGCTTAACTACGAGCAGTACTTC. Translation gives CASSQGLNYEQYF.